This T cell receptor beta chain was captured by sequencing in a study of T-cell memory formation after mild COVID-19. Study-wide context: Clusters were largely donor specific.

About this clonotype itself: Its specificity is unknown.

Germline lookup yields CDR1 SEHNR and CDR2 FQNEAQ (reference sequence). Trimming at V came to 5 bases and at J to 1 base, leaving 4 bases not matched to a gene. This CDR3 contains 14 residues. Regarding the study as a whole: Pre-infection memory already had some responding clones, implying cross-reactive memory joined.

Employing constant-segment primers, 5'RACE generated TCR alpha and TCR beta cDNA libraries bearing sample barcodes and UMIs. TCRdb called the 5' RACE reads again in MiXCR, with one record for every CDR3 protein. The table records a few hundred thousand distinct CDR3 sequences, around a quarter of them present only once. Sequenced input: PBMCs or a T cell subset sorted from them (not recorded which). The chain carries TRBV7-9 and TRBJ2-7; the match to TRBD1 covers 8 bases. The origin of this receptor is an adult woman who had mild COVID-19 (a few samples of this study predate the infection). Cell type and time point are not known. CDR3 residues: CASSPQGDSYEQYF. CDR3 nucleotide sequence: TGTGCCAGCAGCCCACAGGGGGATTCCTACGAGCAGTACTTC.